The rows below give T cell receptor beta chains drawn from one sample of a study of T cells in Graves' hyperthyroidism and ophthalmopathy. One entry per CDR3 protein, called by TCRdb with MiXCR from the multiplex PCR reads. The top ten clones hold 4.3% of a sample with fewer than 650,000 distinct CDR3 sequences, 14% to 15% of them seen once. Sample: blood. The receptors come from a woman in her forties with Graves' ophthalmopathy. Both conserved end residues are part of each CDR3. A D gene is named only where the DNA matches it firmly.

CDR3 protein | V gene | D gene
CASSYKQGASVEQYF | TRBV6-5 | TRBD1
CASRTLGGEQYF | TRBV27 | -
CASSESRFTAQHF | TRBV6-1 | -
CACSTGVPYEQYF | TRBV6-1 | -
CASSLGSSGEQYF | TRBV7-3 | TRBD2
CASSPLDGVQETQYF | TRBV18 | -
CASSQDGRGGGQPQHF | TRBV4-2 | TRBD1
CASSYPGLNKNIQYF | TRBV6-2/TRBV6-3 | -
CASWDRDTGELFF | TRBV27 | TRBD1
CAISGRTDSYEQYF | TRBV10-3 | -
CAISLAGGLQETQYF | TRBV10-3 | TRBD2
CASSYSFGAPYEQYF | TRBV6-2/TRBV6-3 | -
CASSSTGGGRSYEQYF | TRBV11-1 | TRBD1
CASNPHYSGANVLTF | TRBV6-2/TRBV6-3 | -
CASSSSGSSGSYEQYF | TRBV11-2 | TRBD2
CASKKGGTYEQYF | TRBV12-3/TRBV12-4 | -
CASSTSGKNTGELFF | TRBV28 | TRBD2
CASSYSRGRGYTF | TRBV6-5 | -
CASSPFWTGSEAFF | TRBV27 | TRBD1
CASSLGQELDYEQYF | TRBV7-2 | -
CASSYSARGEETQYF | TRBV6-2/TRBV6-3 | -
CASRGTGRGEAFF | TRBV12-3/TRBV12-4 | TRBD1
CASSIPLSRVVNTEAFF | TRBV19 | -
CASRLGAGGPETQYF | TRBV12-3/TRBV12-4 | TRBD2
CASSYSTGLFGYTF | TRBV6-5 | TRBD1
CSARDPDRPPETQYF | TRBV20-1 | -
CASNTPGQGNSPLHF | TRBV6-2/TRBV6-3 | TRBD1
CASSFLSGDFSSTDTQYF | TRBV7-6 | -
CASSPGPEAQYF | TRBV6-1 | -
CASSWYRGAEETQYF | TRBV6-5 | TRBD1
CASKTTGDYEQYF | TRBV6-2/TRBV6-3 | TRBD1
CASSLGLDSWGPYEQYF | TRBV11-1 | -
CATRDRGVTGELFF | TRBV19 | TRBD1
CASSEAGVMNQPQHF | TRBV6-1 | -
CASGSSGAFYNEQFF | TRBV28 | TRBD2